This is a list of T cell receptor beta chains from one sample in a study of blood T cell repertoires in COVID-19. Sequenced by immunoSEQ multiplex PCR; TCRdb stores in-frame clones only, minus some. The data contain approximately 85,000 clones, approximately 89% of them seen just once; the ten biggest clones take up roughly 2.1%. What was sequenced was peripheral blood. These receptors were obtained from a man aged 45-65 years with acute or convalescent COVID-19. CDR3s include the opening cysteine and the closing phenylalanine or tryptophan. Each record gives: D gene, clone size, V gene, J gene, CDR3 protein, CDR3 DNA. A D gene is named only where the DNA matches it firmly. Clone size is not always given. Where it is, it says once, few, many or a class for expanded clones.

>TRBD1|NA|TRBV7-2|TRBJ2-3
CASSRGQFTDTQYF
TGTGCCAGCAGCCGGGGACAGTTCACAGATACGCAGTATTTT
>TRBD1|NA|TRBV28|TRBJ2-7
CASRIDRPGGEQYF
TGTGCCAGCCGAATTGACAGGCCAGGGGGCGAGCAGTACTTC
>NA|NA|TRBV5-5|TRBJ1-4
CASSRRLLPEKLFF
TGTGCCAGCAGCCGCCGACTTCTCCCTGAAAAACTGTTTTTT
>NA|NA|TRBV7-3|TRBJ2-3
CASSLGGGSGDTQYF
TGTGCCAGCAGCTTAGGGGGCGGTAGCGGGGATACGCAGTATTTT
>NA|NA|TRBV18|TRBJ1-5
CASSEDSYSNQPQHF
TGTGCCAGCTCAGAGGACAGCTATAGCAATCAGCCCCAGCATTTT
>NA|once|TRBV10-1|TRBJ1-1
CASHSGTKEAFF
TGCGCCAGCCACTCCGGGACAAAGGAAGCTTTCTTT
>NA|NA|TRBV7-2|TRBJ1-5
CASSPTGGVRPQHF
TGTGCCAGCAGCCCCACGGGGGGCGTTCGGCCCCAGCATTTT
>NA|NA|TRBV12-3/TRBV12-4|TRBJ1-5
CASRSGVNQPQHF
TGTGCCAGCAGGTCGGGAGTAAATCAGCCCCAGCATTTT
>NA|NA|TRBV4-1|TRBJ1-1
CASSLSVNTEAFF
TGCGCCAGCAGCCTAAGCGTTAACACTGAAGCTTTCTTT
>TRBD1|NA|TRBV7-8|TRBJ2-1
CASSPDRAIEQFF
TGTGCCAGCAGCCCGGACAGGGCGATTGAGCAGTTCTTC
>TRBD1|NA|TRBV28|TRBJ1-1
CASVGGTATGEAFF
TGTGCCAGCGTCGGTGGGACAGCAACAGGTGAAGCTTTCTTT
>TRBD1|NA|TRBV24-1|TRBJ2-5
CATSDWGTGPQETQYF
TGTGCCACCAGTGATTGGGGGACAGGGCCCCAAGAGACCCAGTACTTC
>TRBD1|NA|TRBV30|TRBJ2-3
CAWRMDRADTQYF
TGTGCCTGGAGAATGGACAGGGCAGATACGCAGTATTTT
>NA|NA|TRBV5-1|TRBJ1-2
CASSNAGQTNYGYTF
TGCGCCAGCAGCAACGCCGGACAAACCAACTATGGCTACACCTTC
>NA|NA|TRBV5-1|TRBJ2-1
CASSLARTIYNEQFF
TGCGCCAGCAGCTTGGCGAGGACTATCTACAATGAGCAGTTCTTC
>NA|few|TRBV19|TRBJ2-1
CATKRGIGLNEQFF
TGTGCCACCAAGCGAGGGATAGGGCTCAATGAGCAGTTCTTC
>TRBD2|NA|TRBV7-6|TRBJ2-3
CASSQRGLAGEDTQYF
TGTGCCAGCAGCCAGCGGGGGCTAGCGGGAGAAGATACGCAGTATTTT
>TRBD2|NA|TRBV3-1/TRBV3-2|TRBJ2-5
CASSPRTSGRAGETQYF
TGTGCCAGCAGCCCCCGGACTAGCGGGAGGGCCGGGGAGACCCAGTACTTC
>TRBD1|once|TRBV5-1|TRBJ1-1
CASSLRTGATEAFF
TGCGCCAGCAGCTTGAGGACAGGGGCCACTGAAGCTTTCTTT
>TRBD2|NA|TRBV19|TRBJ2-3
CASSQGLAGDTQYF
TGTGCCAGTAGTCAGGGACTAGCGGGGGATACGCAGTATTTT
>NA|NA|TRBV29-1|TRBJ1-1
CSVRTGYTEAFF
TGCAGCGTGAGGACGGGGTACACTGAAGCTTTCTTT
>NA|once|TRBV7-9|TRBJ2-5
CASSLGRAETQYF
TGTGCCAGCAGCTTAGGCAGGGCAGAGACCCAGTACTTC
>TRBD2|NA|TRBV7-8|TRBJ2-3
CASSLLGTRDATQYF
TGTGCCAGCAGCTTACTCGGGACTAGAGATGCTACGCAGTATTTT
>NA|once|TRBV5-3|TRBJ2-5
CARSLTGETQYF
TGTGCCAGAAGCTTAACAGGAGAGACCCAGTACTTC
>TRBD2|NA|TRBV4-3|TRBJ2-1
CASSQAPLAGGGNEQFF
TGCGCCAGCAGCCAAGCCCCTCTGGCGGGGGGCGGGAATGAGCAGTTCTTC
>NA|NA|TRBV27|TRBJ1-6
CASSLDSRSNSPLHF
TGTGCCAGCAGCCTGGACAGTCGGAGTAATTCACCCCTCCACTTT
>TRBD2|few|TRBV6-2/TRBV6-3|TRBJ2-5
CASSPSGTSFLETQYF
TGTGCCAGCAGTCCCTCCGGGACTAGCTTTTTGGAGACCCAGTACTTC
>TRBD1|NA|TRBV6-6|TRBJ1-4
CASSYRQGAIEKLFF
TGTGCCAGCAGTTACCGACAGGGGGCGATTGAAAAACTGTTTTTT
>NA|once|TRBV3-1/TRBV3-2|TRBJ1-3
CASSQEQRGPGNTIYF
TGTGCCAGCAGTCAAGAGCAGCGGGGGCCTGGAAACACCATATATTTT
>NA|NA|TRBV18|TRBJ1-1
CASSPRRTDTEAFF
TGTGCCAGCTCACCACGAAGGACAGACACTGAAGCTTTCTTT
>NA|NA|TRBV19|TRBJ2-1
CASSIGTSSLVSEQFF
TGTGCCAGTAGTATAGGGACTTCGAGTCTCGTCAGTGAGCAGTTCTTC
>TRBD1|NA|TRBV7-3|TRBJ2-5
CASSSGTAETQYF
TGTGCCAGCAGCTCCGGGACAGCGGAGACCCAGTACTTC
>TRBD2|NA|TRBV28|TRBJ2-3
CASRLAGGISDTQYF
TGTGCCAGCAGATTAGCGGGAGGGATTTCAGATACGCAGTATTTT
>NA|NA|TRBV19|TRBJ2-3
CASSSQAITDTQYF
TGTGCCAGTAGTAGCCAGGCGATCACAGATACGCAGTATTTT
>NA|NA|TRBV30|TRBJ1-2
CAWSQQGPHYGYTF
TGTGCCTGGAGCCAACAGGGTCCTCACTATGGCTACACCTTC
>NA|NA|TRBV30|TRBJ1-1
CAWSSEGYTEAFF
TGTGCCTGGAGTTCGGAGGGGTACACTGAAGCTTTCTTT
>NA|NA|TRBV4-1|TRBJ1-2
CASSQEEWAGKGYTF
TGCGCCAGCAGCCAAGAAGAGTGGGCAGGGAAGGGCTACACCTTC
>TRBD1|NA|TRBV5-8|TRBJ1-6
CASSLDNDRGDNSPLHF
TGTGCCAGCAGCTTGGACAATGACAGGGGGGATAATTCACCCCTCCACTTT
>NA|once|TRBV29-1|TRBJ2-2
CSVTFAVTGELFF
TGCAGCGTTACATTCGCAGTCACCGGGGAGCTGTTTTTT
>NA|once|TRBV28|TRBJ1-4
CASSLGRQGGEKLFF
TGTGCCAGCAGTTTGGGGCGGCAGGGTGGGGAAAAACTGTTTTTT
>TRBD2|NA|TRBV19|TRBJ2-2
CASNPSGSTGELFF
TGTGCCAGTAACCCTAGCGGAAGCACCGGGGAGCTGTTTTTT
>TRBD2|NA|TRBV6-1|TRBJ2-1
CASSEPDPDRERLASGSYNEQFF
TGTGCCAGCAGTGAACCGGATCCCGACAGGGAACGTTTGGCTAGCGGGAGTTACAATGAGCAGTTCTTC
>TRBD1|NA|TRBV11-2|TRBJ2-5
CASSLENRGETQYF
TGTGCCAGCAGCTTAGAAAACAGGGGGGAGACCCAGTACTTC
>TRBD2|NA|TRBV28|TRBJ2-1
CASSFPTSGIGDEQFF
TGTGCCAGCAGTTTCCCAACTAGCGGGATAGGTGATGAGCAGTTCTTC
>NA|NA|TRBV6-5|TRBJ1-2
CASSPAMDRYGYTF
TGTGCCAGCAGCCCAGCCATGGACAGATATGGCTACACCTTC
>TRBD1|NA|TRBV7-2|TRBJ2-3
CASSTTGTATDTQYF
TGTGCCAGCAGCACCACGGGGACAGCCACAGATACGCAGTATTTT
>NA|NA|TRBV29-1|TRBJ1-1
CSVDDRKNTEAFF
TGCAGCGTCGACGACAGGAAGAACACTGAAGCTTTCTTT
>TRBD2|NA|TRBV5-1|TRBJ2-1
CASNRGGPAYNEQFF
TGCGCCAGCAATAGGGGAGGGCCGGCCTACAATGAGCAGTTCTTC